This entry lists 25 T cell receptor beta chains sequenced from one sample in a study of blood T cell repertoires in COVID-19. This table comes from immunoSEQ multiplex PCR, and its TCRdb copy is limited to in-frame clones, with some not included. The sample yields some 29,000 clones, 80% seen once. The material sequenced was peripheral blood. Receptors were obtained from a woman aged 70-85 years with acute or convalescent COVID-19.

On this clone: The sample holds other DNA sequences that translate to the same CDR3. This chain uses TRBV30 with TRBJ2-6, with D tentatively TRBD2 (5 bases). The CDR3 runs to 15 residues. Trimming took off 0 bases at V and 2 bases at J, with 8 bases between the two ends. Germline-derived CDR1 and CDR2 are GTSNPN and SVGIG (reference sequence). The DNA for the CDR3 is TGTGCCTGGAGTGTACAGAGGGCTGGGGCCAACGTCCTGACTTTC. This sequence encodes CAWSVQRAGANVLTF.

V is TRBV6-4 and J is TRBJ2-7, with D tentatively TRBD2 (6 bases). Germline V gives CDR1 MRHNA, CDR2 SNTAGT. V lost 3 bases and J lost 4, with 13 bases in between. The CDR3 has 14 amino acids. CDR3 DNA: TGTGCCAGCAGTGAGGGCGCCGGGGGTTACGAGCAGTACTTC. It yields the protein CASSEGAGGYEQYF.

The chain combines TRBV18 with TRBJ2-2; 10 nucleotides agree with TRBD2. Unmatched junction bases numbered 6, after V lost 2 bases and J lost 6 bases. Germline CDR1 reads KGHSH; CDR2 reads LQKENI. There are 16 residues in the CDR3. The CDR3 nucleotides are TGTGCCAGCTCACCAAAGCTAGCGGGAGTAGCCGGGGAGCTGTTTTTT. This codes for CASSPKLAGVAGELFF.

The rearrangement links TRBV6-4 to TRBJ1-2; D is unclear. The CDR3 runs 13 residues. From germline, CDR1 is MRHNA and CDR2 SNTAGT. V lost 6 bases, J lost 9 bases, and 17 bases lay in between. The CDR3 region has the DNA TGTGCCAGCAGCCCTAACGGTGTGTCAAGCTACACCTTC. Its translation: CASSPNGVSSYTF.

By sample share, this clone is medium-sized. The rearrangement uses TRBV11-2 and TRBJ1-4; 10 bases fit TRBD1. Germline values: CDR1 SGHAT, CDR2 FQNNGV. The J segment lost 5 bases and the V segment lost 5 bases, leaving 8 bases of the junction unmatched. This CDR3 region has 16 residues. In DNA form, the CDR3 reads TGTGCCAGCAGCCGTGGACAGGGGGGGGGCAATGAAAAACTGTTTTTT. This codes for CASSRGQGGGNEKLFF.

The chain's CDR3 is CASSYSGLGSYEQYF. CDR3 DNA: TGTGCCAGCAGCTACTCGGGACTTGGCTCCTACGAGCAGTACTTC. The chain is built from TRBV7-2 and TRBJ2-7; a possible D gene is TRBD2 (6 bases). This CDR3 contains 15 residues. Germline values: CDR1 SGHTA, CDR2 FQGNSA. V shed 4 bases and J shed 0 bases, with 13 bases lying between them.

This clone was seen more than once but under ten times. J is TRBJ2-5 and V is TRBV5-1; the match to TRBD2 covers 7 bases. The CDR3 runs 16 residues. J was trimmed by 5 bases and V by 0 bases; bases with no gene match: 10. Germline V gene data show CDR1 as SGHRS and CDR2 as YFSETQ. The CDR3 here is CASSLAQLAASETQYF. CDR3 in DNA: TGCGCCAGCAGCTTGGCCCAGCTAGCGGCTTCGGAGACCCAGTACTTC.

This clone is judged medium-sized. This chain connects TRBV15 to TRBJ2-5, with 9 bases matching TRBD2. CDR3 length: 16 amino acids. J lost 0 bases, V lost 0 bases, and 2 bases had no gene match. Germline V lookup: CDR1 LNHNV, CDR2 YYDKDF (reference sequence). The DNA for the CDR3 is TGTGCCACCAGCAGAGAGCGGGGGGGGTACCAAGAGACCCAGTACTTC. As protein: CATSRERGGYQETQYF.

This clone was counted between two and nine times. V and J are TRBV2 and TRBJ2-4, with 7 positions matching TRBD2. The CDR3 loop spans 16 amino acids. Per germline, CDR1 SNHLY and CDR2 FYNNEI. J was trimmed by 1 base and V by 6 bases; bases with no gene match: 9. The CDR3 sequence: CASRGSGREAKNIQYF. DNA for the CDR3: TGTGCCAGCAGGGGGTCGGGGAGGGAGGCCAAAAACATTCAGTACTTC.

The rearrangement links TRBV27 to TRBJ2-1, with 7 bases identical to TRBD2. The CDR3 spans 16 residues. Per germline, CDR1 MNHEY and CDR2 SMNVEV (reference sequence). The trim removed 4 bases at V and 4 bases at J, leaving 10 bases unmatched. CDR3 loop: CASSSVTSPTYNEQFF. The DNA of the CDR3 is TGTGCCAGCAGTTCGGTGACTAGCCCCACGTACAATGAGCAGTTCTTC.

V usage is TRBV12-5 and J usage is TRBJ2-7; no reliable D call. The CDR3 has 13 amino acids. V lost 1 base and J lost 4, with 8 bases in between. Germline V lookup: CDR1 LGHNT, CDR2 FRNRAP. CDR3 residues: CASGLDRRYEQYF. The CDR3 DNA reads TGTGCTAGTGGTTTGGACAGACGGTACGAGCAGTACTTC.

The chain combines TRBV4-1 with TRBJ2-7, with 10 bases aligning to TRBD2. Germline V gene sequence: CDR1 MGHRA, CDR2 YSYEKL. The CDR3 loop spans 15 amino acids. J gave up 2 bases and V 1 base, and 2 bases lay outside the gene matches. DNA of the CDR3: TGCGCCAGCAGCCAAGGACTAGCGGGCCCCTACGAGCAGTACTTC. It is translated as CASSQGLAGPYEQYF.

The chain has TRBV28 and TRBJ2-1; D is ambiguous. Germline loops: CDR1 MDHEN, CDR2 SYDVKM. Trimming took off 6 bases at V and 7 bases at J, with 10 bases between the two ends. The CDR3 runs to 12 residues. The CDR3 loop is CASRLAPNEQFF. DNA for the CDR3: TGTGCCAGCAGACTCGCCCCGAATGAGCAGTTCTTC.

The V gene is TRBV10-3, the J gene TRBJ1-4; no clear D gene. Germline lookup yields CDR1 ENHRY and CDR2 SYGVKD. This CDR3 contains 18 residues. The V end was cut by 5 bases, the J end by 8 bases, with 27 bases between. The CDR3 here is CAISKASSLAGSGEKLFF. The DNA of the CDR3 is TGTGCCATCAGTAAGGCCTCTTCTTTGGCGGGCTCGGGGGAAAAACTGTTTTTT.

The J gene is TRBJ2-3, the V gene TRBV28; 9 bases map to TRBD2. CDR1 is MDHEN, CDR2 SYDVKM, per germline. The CDR3 contains 16 residues. The ends lost 3 bases at V and 7 bases at J; junction bases unmatched: 11. The CDR3 reads CASSFALAGNTNTQYF. CDR3 nucleotide sequence: TGTGCCAGCAGTTTCGCTCTAGCGGGAAATACGAATACGCAGTATTTT.

The table lists this clone with a count of one. The CDR3 sequence is CASSEARGLQETQYF. The CDR3 DNA sequence: TGTGCCAGCAGTGAAGCACGGGGACTTCAAGAGACCCAGTACTTC. The V gene is TRBV2, the J gene TRBJ2-5; maybe TRBD2 (6 bases). CDR1 is SNHLY and CDR2 is FYNNEI in the germline V gene. Trimming removed 0 bases from V and 2 bases from J, with 10 bases in between. This CDR3 is 15 amino acids long.

This chain uses TRBV27 with TRBJ2-7; 7 nucleotides agree with TRBD1. CDR3 length: 16 residues. In germline, CDR1 is MNHEY, CDR2 SMNVEV (reference sequence). J lost 3 bases, V lost 4 bases, and 12 bases had no gene match. This CDR3 reads CASSSRSGTEYYEQYF. In DNA, the CDR3 is TGTGCCAGCAGTTCCCGATCCGGGACAGAGTACTACGAGCAGTACTTC.

Only a few counts were recorded for this clone. The identical CDR3 is also encoded by other nucleotide sequences in the sample. The chain joins TRBV7-2 to TRBJ2-7; no clear D. Deletions cut 3 bases from V and 0 bases from J, with 3 bases between. Germline V CDR1 and CDR2: SGHTA, FQGNSA. The CDR3 consists of 12 residues. CDR3 DNA sequence: TGTGCCAGCAGCTTGAGCTCCTACGAGCAGTACTTC. This sequence encodes CASSLSSYEQYF.

This rearrangement joins TRBV19 to TRBJ1-1; 9 nucleotides agree with TRBD1. The J segment lost 5 bases and the V segment lost 6 bases, leaving 7 bases of the junction unmatched. Germline V gene sequence: CDR1 LNHDA, CDR2 SQIVND (reference sequence). This CDR3 has 14 residues. The CDR3 is CASRPGQGGTEAFF. CDR3 coding DNA: TGTGCCAGTAGGCCGGGACAGGGTGGGACTGAAGCTTTCTTT.

This clone was recorded a few times. This chain uses TRBV5-1 with TRBJ1-4; no firm D call. The length of the CDR3 is 15 residues. Germline V gene sequence: CDR1 SGHRS, CDR2 YFSETQ. Trimming cost V 0 bases and J 0 bases, with 6 bases left between them. The CDR3 sequence: CASSLEIATNEKLFF. CDR3 nucleotide sequence: TGCGCCAGCAGCTTGGAAATAGCAACTAATGAAAAACTGTTTTTT.

The rearrangement uses TRBV14 and TRBJ1-1; 10 bases are shared with TRBD1. Germline trimming cut 4 bases from V and 4 bases from J; bases unmatched to any gene: 3. CDR3 size: 14 residues. CDR1 is SGHDN, CDR2 FVKESK, per germline. The CDR3 loop reads CASSRDRGITEAFF. The DNA of the CDR3 is TGTGCCAGCAGCCGGGACAGGGGAATCACTGAAGCTTTCTTT. Full variable domain (outside the CDR3, taken from reference TRBV14 and TRBJ1-1): EAGVTQFPSHSVIEKGQTVTLRCDPISGHDNLYWYRRVMGKEIKFLLHFVKESKQDESGMPNNRFLAERTGGTYSTLKVQPAELEDSGVYFCASSRDRGITEAFFGQGTRLTVV.

The V and J genes are TRBV28 and TRBJ2-4; TRBD1 matches 9 bases. With V trimmed by 5 bases and J by 6 bases, 5 bases remained unmatched. Germline loops: CDR1 MDHEN, CDR2 SYDVKM. The CDR3 runs 14 residues. Here the CDR3 DNA reads TGTGCCAGCAGTCTCAACAGGGGGCGAAACATTCAGTACTTC. As protein: CASSLNRGRNIQYF.

The chain combines TRBV27 with TRBJ2-2; 7 bases fit TRBD2. The germline CDR1 and CDR2 sequences are MNHEY and SMNVEV (reference sequence). The CDR3 loop spans 16 amino acids. Trimming removed 6 bases from V and 1 base from J; junction bases left unmatched: 8. CDR3 sequence reads: CASRTLIAGNTGELFF. The CDR3 bases are TGTGCCAGCAGAACCCTCATAGCGGGGAACACCGGGGAGCTGTTTTTT.

This clone occurred a few times. The CDR3 bases are TGTGCCAGCAGCCCCGGGAGGTTTAAGAACATTCAGTACTTC. This sequence encodes CASSPGRFKNIQYF. V usage is TRBV27 and J usage is TRBJ2-4; 7 bases fit TRBD2. J lost 7 bases, V lost 6 bases, and 9 bases had no gene match. Germline V gene data show CDR1 as MNHEY and CDR2 as SMNVEV (reference sequence). This CDR3 has 14 amino acids.

This clone has only one observation. V is TRBV27 and J is TRBJ1-1; 7 bases align to TRBD1. The germline V gene has CDR1 MNHEY and CDR2 SMNVEV (reference sequence). This CDR3 is 13 amino acids long. Trimming cost V 9 bases and J 3 bases; bases outside gene matches: 7. DNA for the CDR3: TGTGCCAGTTCCTACAGGGGTGACACTGAAGCTTTCTTT. This encodes CASSYRGDTEAFF.